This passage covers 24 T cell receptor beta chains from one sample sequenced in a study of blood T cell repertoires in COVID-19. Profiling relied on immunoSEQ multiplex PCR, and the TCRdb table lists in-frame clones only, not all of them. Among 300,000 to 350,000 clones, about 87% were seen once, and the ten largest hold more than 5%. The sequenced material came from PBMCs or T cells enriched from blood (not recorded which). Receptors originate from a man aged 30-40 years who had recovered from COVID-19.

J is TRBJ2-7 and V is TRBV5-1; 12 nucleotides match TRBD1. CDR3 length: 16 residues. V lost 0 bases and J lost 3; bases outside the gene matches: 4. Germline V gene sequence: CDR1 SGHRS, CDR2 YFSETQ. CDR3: CASSLGGTGGFYEQYF. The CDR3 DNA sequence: TGCGCCAGCAGCTTGGGCGGGACAGGGGGCTTCTACGAGCAGTACTTC. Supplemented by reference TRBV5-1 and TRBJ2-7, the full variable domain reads KAGVTQTPRYLIKTRGQQVTLSCSPISGHRSVSWYQQTPGQGLQFLFEYFSETQRNKGNFPGRFSGRQFSNSRSEMNVSTLELGDSALYLCASSLGGTGGFYEQYFGPGTRLTVT.

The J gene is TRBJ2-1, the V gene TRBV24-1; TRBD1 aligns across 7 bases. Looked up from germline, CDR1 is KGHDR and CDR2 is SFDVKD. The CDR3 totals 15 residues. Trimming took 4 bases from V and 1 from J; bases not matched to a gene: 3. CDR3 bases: TGTGCCACCAGTGACAACAGGGGTTCCTACAATGAGCAGTTCTTC. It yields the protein CATSDNRGSYNEQFF.

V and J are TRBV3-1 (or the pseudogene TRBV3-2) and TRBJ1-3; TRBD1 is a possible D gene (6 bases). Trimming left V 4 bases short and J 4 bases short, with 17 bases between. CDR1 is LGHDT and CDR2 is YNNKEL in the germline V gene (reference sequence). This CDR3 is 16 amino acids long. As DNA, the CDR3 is TGTGCCAGCAGCCGATCCAACAGGGTCTCCGGAAACACCATATATTTT. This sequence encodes CASSRSNRVSGNTIYF.

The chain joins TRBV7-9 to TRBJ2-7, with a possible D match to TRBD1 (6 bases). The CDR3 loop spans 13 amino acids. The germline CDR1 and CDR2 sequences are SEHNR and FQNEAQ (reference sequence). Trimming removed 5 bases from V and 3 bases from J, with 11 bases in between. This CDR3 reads CASSPGQVYEQYF. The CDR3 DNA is TGTGCCAGCAGCCCGGGACAAGTCTACGAGCAGTACTTC.

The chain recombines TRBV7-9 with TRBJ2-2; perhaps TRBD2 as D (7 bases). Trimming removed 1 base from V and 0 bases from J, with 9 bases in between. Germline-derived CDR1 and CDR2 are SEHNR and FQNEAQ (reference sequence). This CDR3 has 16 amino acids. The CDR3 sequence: CASSLEGGANTGELFF. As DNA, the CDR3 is TGTGCCAGCAGCTTAGAAGGGGGGGCGAACACCGGGGAGCTGTTTTTT. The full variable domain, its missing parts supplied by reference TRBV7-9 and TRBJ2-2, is DTGVSQNPRHKITKRGQNVTFRCDPISEHNRLYWYRQTLGQGPEFLTYFQNEAQLEKSRLLSDRFSAERPKGSFSTLEIQRTEQGDSAMYLCASSLEGGANTGELFFGEGSRLTVL.

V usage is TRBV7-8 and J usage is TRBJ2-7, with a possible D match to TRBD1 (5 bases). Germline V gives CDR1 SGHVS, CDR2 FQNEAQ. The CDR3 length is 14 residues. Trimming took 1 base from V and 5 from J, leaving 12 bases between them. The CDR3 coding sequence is TGTGCCAGCAGCTTAGAGGGCAGGGTGAACGAGCAGTACTTC. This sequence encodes CASSLEGRVNEQYF.

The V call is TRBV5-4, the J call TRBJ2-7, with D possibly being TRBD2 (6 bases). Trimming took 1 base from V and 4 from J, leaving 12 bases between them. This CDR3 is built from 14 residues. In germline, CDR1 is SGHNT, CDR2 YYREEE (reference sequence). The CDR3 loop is CASSLSLASYEQYF. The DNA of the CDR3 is TGTGCCAGCAGCTTGTCTCTAGCGAGTTACGAGCAGTACTTC.

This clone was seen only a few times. CDR3 in amino acids: CASSFGGGTDTQYF. The CDR3 DNA reads as TGTGCCAGCAGTTTCGGGGGGGGCACAGATACGCAGTATTTT. The chain carries TRBV28 and TRBJ2-3, with 8 positions matching TRBD2. Germline values: CDR1 MDHEN, CDR2 SYDVKM. The CDR3 spans 14 residues. V shed 3 bases and J 1 base; nucleotides not matched to a gene: 0. The full variable domain, rest sourced from reference TRBV28 and TRBJ2-3, is DVKVTQSSRYLVKRTGEKVFLECVQDMDHENMFWYRQDPGLGLRLIYFSYDVKMKEKGDIPEGYSVSREKKERFSLILESASTNQTSMYLCASSFGGGTDTQYFGPGTRLTVL.

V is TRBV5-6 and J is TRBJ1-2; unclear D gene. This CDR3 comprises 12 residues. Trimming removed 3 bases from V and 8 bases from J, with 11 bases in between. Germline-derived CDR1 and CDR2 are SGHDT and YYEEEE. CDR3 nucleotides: TGTGCCAGCAGCTCTCCGGGTCCCGGCTACACCTTC. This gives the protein CASSSPGPGYTF. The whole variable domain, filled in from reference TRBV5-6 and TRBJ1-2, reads DAGVTQSPTHLIKTRGQQVTLRCSPKSGHDTVSWYQQALGQGPQFIFQYYEEEERQRGNFPDRFSGHQFPNYSSELNVNALLLGDSALYLCASSSPGPGYTFGSGTRLTVV.

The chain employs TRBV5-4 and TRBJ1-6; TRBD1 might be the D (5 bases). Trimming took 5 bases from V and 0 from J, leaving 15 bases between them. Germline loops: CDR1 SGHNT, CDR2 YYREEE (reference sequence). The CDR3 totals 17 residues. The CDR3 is CASRRTSGGSYNSPLHF. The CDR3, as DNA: TGTGCCAGCAGGAGAACTTCGGGGGGCTCCTATAATTCACCCCTCCACTTT.

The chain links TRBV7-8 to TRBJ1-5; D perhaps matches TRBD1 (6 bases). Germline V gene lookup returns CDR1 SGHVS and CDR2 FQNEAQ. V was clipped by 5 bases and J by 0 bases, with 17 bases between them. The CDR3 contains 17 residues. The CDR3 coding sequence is TGTGCCAGCAGCCCCCGAGGGGGTAGTTATAGCAATCAGCCCCAGCATTTT. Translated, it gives CASSPRGGSYSNQPQHF.

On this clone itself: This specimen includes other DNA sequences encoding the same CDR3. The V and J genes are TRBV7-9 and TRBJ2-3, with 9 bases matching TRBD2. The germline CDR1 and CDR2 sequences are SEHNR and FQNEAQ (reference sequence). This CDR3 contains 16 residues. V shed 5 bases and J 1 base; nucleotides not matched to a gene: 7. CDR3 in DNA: TGTGCCAGCAGCCTAAGCAGACTAGCGGGCACAGATACGCAGTATTTT. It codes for CASSLSRLAGTDTQYF. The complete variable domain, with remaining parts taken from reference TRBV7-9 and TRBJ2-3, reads DTGVSQNPRHKITKRGQNVTFRCDPISEHNRLYWYRQTLGQGPEFLTYFQNEAQLEKSRLLSDRFSAERPKGSFSTLEIQRTEQGDSAMYLCASSLSRLAGTDTQYFGPGTRLTVL.

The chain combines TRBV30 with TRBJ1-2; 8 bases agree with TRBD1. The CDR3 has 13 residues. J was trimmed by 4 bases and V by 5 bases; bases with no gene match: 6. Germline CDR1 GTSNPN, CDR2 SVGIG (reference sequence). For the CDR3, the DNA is TGTGCCTGGGGTAGGGACAGGCCCTATGGCTACACCTTC. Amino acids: CAWGRDRPYGYTF.

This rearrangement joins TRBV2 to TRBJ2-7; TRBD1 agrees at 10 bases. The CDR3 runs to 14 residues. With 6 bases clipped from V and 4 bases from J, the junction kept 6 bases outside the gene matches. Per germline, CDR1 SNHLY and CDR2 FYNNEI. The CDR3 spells CASRPGTGAYEQYF. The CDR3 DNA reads TGTGCCAGCAGACCCGGGACAGGGGCTTACGAGCAGTACTTC.

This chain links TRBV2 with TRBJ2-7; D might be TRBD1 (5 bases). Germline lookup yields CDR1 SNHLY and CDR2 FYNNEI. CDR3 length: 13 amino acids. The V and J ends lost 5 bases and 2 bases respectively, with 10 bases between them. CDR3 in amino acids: CASSWTTTYEQYF. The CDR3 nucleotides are TGTGCCAGCAGTTGGACAACTACCTACGAGCAGTACTTC.

CDR3 in DNA: TGCGCCAGCAGCTTGGACAGGGGGCTCTACGAGCAGTACTTC. This gives the protein CASSLDRGLYEQYF. The chain employs TRBV5-1 and TRBJ2-7; 9 nucleotides line up with TRBD1. The junction had 1 base not matched to a gene; V was cut back by 0 bases and J by 3 bases. Germline CDR1 is SGHRS and CDR2 is YFSETQ. The CDR3 runs to 14 residues.

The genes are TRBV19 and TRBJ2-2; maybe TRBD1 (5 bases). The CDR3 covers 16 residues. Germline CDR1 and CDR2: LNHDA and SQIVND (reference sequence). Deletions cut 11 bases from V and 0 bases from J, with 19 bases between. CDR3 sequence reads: CALAPPAGPNTGELFF. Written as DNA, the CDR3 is TGTGCCTTGGCTCCCCCGGCAGGGCCGAACACCGGGGAGCTGTTTTTT.

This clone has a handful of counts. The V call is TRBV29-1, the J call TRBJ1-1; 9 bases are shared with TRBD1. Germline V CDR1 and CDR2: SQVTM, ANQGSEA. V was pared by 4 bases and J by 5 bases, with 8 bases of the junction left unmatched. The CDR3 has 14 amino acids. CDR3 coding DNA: TGCAGCGTTGCCGAACAGGGGGCGCCTACTGAAGCTTTCTTT. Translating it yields CSVAEQGAPTEAFF. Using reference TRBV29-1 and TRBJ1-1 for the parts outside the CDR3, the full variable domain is SAVISQKPSRDICQRGTSLTIQCQVDSQVTMMFWYRQQPGQSLTLIATANQGSEATYESGFVIDKFPISRPNLTFSTLTVSNMSPEDSSIYLCSVAEQGAPTEAFFGQGTRLTVV.

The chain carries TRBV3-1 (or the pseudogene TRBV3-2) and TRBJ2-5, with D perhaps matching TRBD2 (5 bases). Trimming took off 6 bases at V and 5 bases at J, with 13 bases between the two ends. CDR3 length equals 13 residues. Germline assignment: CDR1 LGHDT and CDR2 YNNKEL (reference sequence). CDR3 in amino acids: CASRRSSGETQYF. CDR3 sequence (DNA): TGTGCCAGCAGACGGTCCTCGGGGGAGACCCAGTACTTC.

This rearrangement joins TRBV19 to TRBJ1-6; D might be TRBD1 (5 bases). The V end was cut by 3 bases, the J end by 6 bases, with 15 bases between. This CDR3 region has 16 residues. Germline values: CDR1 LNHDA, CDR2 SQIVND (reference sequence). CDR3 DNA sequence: TGTGCCAGTAGTATCTTGGAGTTGCAGGGTAATTCACCCCTCCACTTT. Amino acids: CASSILELQGNSPLHF.

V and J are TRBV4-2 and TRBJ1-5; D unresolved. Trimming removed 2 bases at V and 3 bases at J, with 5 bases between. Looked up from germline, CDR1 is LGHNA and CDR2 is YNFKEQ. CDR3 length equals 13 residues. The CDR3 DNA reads TGTGCCAGCAGCCAATTATTCAATCAGCCCCAGCATTTT. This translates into CASSQLFNQPQHF.

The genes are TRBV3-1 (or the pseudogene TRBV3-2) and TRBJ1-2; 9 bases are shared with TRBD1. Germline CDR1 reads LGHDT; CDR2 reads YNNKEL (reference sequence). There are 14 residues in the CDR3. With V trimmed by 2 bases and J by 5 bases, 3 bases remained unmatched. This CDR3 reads CASSQPGTGYGYTF. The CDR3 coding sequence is TGTGCCAGCAGCCAACCCGGGACAGGGTATGGCTACACCTTC.

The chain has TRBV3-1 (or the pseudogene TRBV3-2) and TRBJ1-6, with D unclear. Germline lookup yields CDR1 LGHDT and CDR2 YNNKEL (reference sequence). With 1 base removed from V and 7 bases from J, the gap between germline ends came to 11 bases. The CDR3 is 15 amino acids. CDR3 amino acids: CASSQAARENSPLHF. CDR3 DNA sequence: TGTGCCAGCAGCCAAGCGGCCCGGGAGAATTCACCCCTCCACTTT.

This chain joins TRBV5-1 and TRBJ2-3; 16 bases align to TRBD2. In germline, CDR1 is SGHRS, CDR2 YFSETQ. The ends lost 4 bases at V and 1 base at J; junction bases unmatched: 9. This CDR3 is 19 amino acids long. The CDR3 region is CASSLGTSGGAVGTDTQYF. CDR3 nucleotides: TGCGCCAGCAGCCTTGGGACTAGCGGGGGGGCTGTGGGCACAGATACGCAGTATTTT.